The 21 T cell receptor beta chains reported below all come from one sample, sequenced in a study of shared clonotypes between healthy human individuals. Assay: immunoSEQ multiplex PCR; the TCRdb copy retains only in-frame clones and omits some. This table holds more than 850,000 clones, around three quarters found once. What was sequenced was memory CD4+ T cells from PBMCs. Subset: CD45RA-negative fraction. The source of these receptors is a man younger than 35 in good health. Some clones in this sample may be carry-over from other donors' samples.

This chain connects TRBV29-1 to TRBJ1-1; D gene ambiguous. Trimming cost V 5 bases and J 0 bases, with 10 bases left between them. The CDR3 totals 13 residues. CDR1 is SQVTM, CDR2 ANQGSEA, per germline. CDR3 sequence reads: CSVTLNLNTEAFF. The DNA for the CDR3 is TGCAGCGTTACACTAAACCTGAACACTGAAGCTTTCTTT.

V is TRBV4-1 and J is TRBJ2-7, with D hard to call. This CDR3 comprises 13 residues. Trimming pared 2 bases from V and 3 bases from J, leaving 8 bases between. Germline V lookup: CDR1 MGHRA, CDR2 YSYEKL. The CDR3 loop is CASSQPENYEQYF. The CDR3 coding sequence is TGCGCCAGCAGCCAACCAGAAAACTACGAGCAGTACTTC.

This sequence joins TRBV18 and TRBJ1-2, with 7 bases aligning to TRBD1. CDR3 length: 15 residues. The V segment lost 2 bases and the J segment 3 bases; nucleotides outside the gene matches: 6. Germline V lookup: CDR1 KGHSH, CDR2 LQKENI. Written as DNA, the CDR3 is TGTGCCAGCTCACCAACAGGGGAGGTACACTATGGCTACACCTTC. It encodes CASSPTGEVHYGYTF.

V usage is TRBV6-6 and J usage is TRBJ2-1; D gene uncertain. Deletions cut 5 bases from V and 0 bases from J, with 14 bases between. This CDR3 is built from 16 residues. CDR1 MNHNY and CDR2 SVGAGI come from the germline V gene (reference sequence). The CDR3 loop is CASSASRGYSYNEQFF. The CDR3 region has the DNA TGTGCCAGCAGTGCCTCACGCGGTTACTCCTACAATGAGCAGTTCTTC.

V is TRBV19 and J is TRBJ1-5; D might be TRBD1 (6 bases). Germline-derived CDR1 and CDR2 are LNHDA and SQIVND (reference sequence). V gave up 5 bases and J gave up 6 bases, with 14 bases separating them. This CDR3 comprises 14 residues. The CDR3 DNA reads TGTGCCAGTAGTTTGAGGGAGGGGGTTCAGCCCCAGCATTTT. Protein: CASSLREGVQPQHF.

The chain links TRBV6-1 to TRBJ2-2, with TRBD1 matching 12 bases. The CDR3 length is 15 residues. The V gene's germline CDR1 is MNHNS and CDR2 SASEGT. V dropped 8 bases and J dropped 5; count of bases not matched to a gene: 6. DNA of the CDR3: TGTGCCAGCCGCCCGGGACAGGGGGCTACCGGGGAGCTGTTTTTT. This gives the protein CASRPGQGATGELFF.

J is TRBJ1-1 and V is TRBV29-1, with D maybe TRBD1 (5 bases). The CDR3 runs to 12 residues. Trimming left V 2 bases short and J 4 bases short, with 8 bases between. The germline CDR1 and CDR2 sequences are SQVTM and ANQGSEA. DNA for the CDR3: TGCAGCGTTGAAAGCGGGGGCACTGAAGCTTTCTTT. This codes for CSVESGGTEAFF. Complete variable domain (other parts from reference TRBV29-1 and TRBJ1-1): SAVISQKPSRDICQRGTSLTIQCQVDSQVTMMFWYRQQPGQSLTLIATANQGSEATYESGFVIDKFPISRPNLTFSTLTVSNMSPEDSSIYLCSVESGGTEAFFGQGTRLTVV.

The gene calls are TRBV2 and TRBJ1-4; D is perhaps TRBD1 (5 bases). The CDR3 consists of 15 residues. Germline loops: CDR1 SNHLY, CDR2 FYNNEI. The V end was cut by 3 bases, the J end by 2 bases, with 10 bases between. This CDR3 is CASSDGGYTNEKLFF. DNA for the CDR3: TGTGCCAGCAGTGATGGGGGGTACACTAATGAAAAACTGTTTTTT.

V usage is TRBV5-4 and J usage is TRBJ2-5; the match to TRBD1 covers 10 bases. V gave up 4 bases and J gave up 5 bases; unmatched junction bases: 2. CDR3 length: 13 residues. Germline V gives CDR1 SGHNT, CDR2 YYREEE (reference sequence). The CDR3 sequence: CASSQGQGETQYF. CDR3 nucleotide sequence: TGTGCCAGCAGCCAGGGACAGGGGGAGACCCAGTACTTC.

On this clone itself: Other nucleotide sequences in the sample specify the same CDR3. V usage is TRBV6-6 and J usage is TRBJ2-7; a possible D gene is TRBD1 (5 bases). V lost 6 bases, J lost 2 bases, and 8 bases lay in between. The CDR3 covers 12 residues. Per germline, CDR1 MNHNY and CDR2 SVGAGI (reference sequence). The CDR3 protein is CASSPTAYEQYF. The CDR3 DNA is TGTGCCAGCAGCCCGACAGCCTACGAGCAGTACTTC.

The chain links TRBV5-8 to TRBJ1-3; possible D gene TRBD1, 5 bases. The CDR3 length is 15 residues. Germline V gene lookup returns CDR1 SGHTS and CDR2 YDEGEE. Trimming took off 4 bases at V and 1 base at J, with 12 bases between the two ends. CDR3 protein: CASSARWGSGNTIYF. As DNA, the CDR3 is TGTGCCAGCAGCGCTCGATGGGGGTCTGGAAACACCATATATTTT.

A single count supports this clone. V gene TRBV19 combines with J gene TRBJ1-2; possible D gene TRBD1, 5 bases. Between the trimmed V and J ends, which lost 3 bases and 1 base, there was a span of 9 bases. Germline V lookup: CDR1 LNHDA, CDR2 SQIVND (reference sequence). The CDR3 spans 14 residues. This chain's CDR3 is CASSIQGNNYGYTF. The CDR3 nucleotides are TGTGCCAGTAGTATCCAGGGTAATAACTATGGCTACACCTTC.

With respect to this clone: Other nucleotide sequences in the sample specify the same CDR3. The genes are TRBV7-2 and TRBJ2-3; D unresolved. V gave up 3 bases and J gave up 3 bases, with 4 bases separating them. The CDR3 totals 12 residues. Looked up from germline, CDR1 is SGHTA and CDR2 is FQGNSA. The CDR3 reads CASSLATDTQYF. DNA for the CDR3: TGTGCCAGCAGCTTGGCGACAGATACGCAGTATTTT.

The chain carries TRBV7-8 and TRBJ2-4; TRBD2 aligns across 9 bases. J gave up 8 bases and V 7 bases, and 18 bases lay outside the gene matches. Germline assignment: CDR1 SGHVS and CDR2 FQNEAQ. The CDR3 extends over 17 amino acids. CDR3 loop: CASTLGLASGQNYIQYF. As DNA, the CDR3 is TGTGCCAGCACCCTGGGACTAGCAAGTGGGCAAAATTACATTCAGTACTTC.

CDR3 region: CASSAGQTEQYF. As DNA, the CDR3 is TGCGCCAGCAGCGCTGGACAGACCGAGCAGTACTTC. The chain couples TRBV5-1 to TRBJ2-7; possible D gene TRBD1, 6 bases. Germline V lookup: CDR1 SGHRS, CDR2 YFSETQ. The length of the CDR3 is 12 residues. Trimming left V 4 bases short and J 6 bases short, with 11 bases between.

This chain links TRBV27 with TRBJ2-7, with 8 bases identical to TRBD2. The germline CDR1 and CDR2 sequences are MNHEY and SMNVEV (reference sequence). The ends lost 4 bases at V and 8 bases at J; junction bases unmatched: 7. CDR3 length: 13 amino acids. CDR3 coding DNA: TGTGCCAGCAGTTCGCGGGAGGAAATCAAGCAGTACTTC. Encoded protein: CASSSREEIKQYF.

This clone was seen only once. The J gene is TRBJ2-3, the V gene TRBV2, with D possibly TRBD2 on 6 matching bases. Trimming removed 8 bases from V and 0 bases from J, with 21 bases in between. Germline-derived CDR1 and CDR2 are SNHLY and FYNNEI. This CDR3 comprises 17 residues. Written as DNA, the CDR3 is TGTGCCAGCCTCGGTTTTGGTGCGGGGCTAAGCACAGATACGCAGTATTTT. Protein sequence: CASLGFGAGLSTDTQYF.

Comments on this clone: The sample has other DNA sequences that encode this CDR3 too. The chain joins TRBV4-3 to TRBJ1-1; tentative D call: TRBD1 (5 bases). The CDR3 contains 15 residues. Per germline, CDR1 LGHNA and CDR2 YSLEER. V lost 5 bases, J lost 3 bases, and 16 bases lay in between. This CDR3 is CASSSTSFRDTEAFF. CDR3 sequence (DNA): TGCGCCAGCAGCTCAACGTCCTTCAGGGACACTGAAGCTTTCTTT.

About this clone itself: Other DNA sequences in this sample translate to the same CDR3. The J gene is TRBJ2-3, the V gene TRBV7-3, with D uncertain. Trimming removed 0 bases at V and 2 bases at J, with 6 bases between. This CDR3 comprises 14 residues. The germline gives CDR1 SGHTA, CDR2 FQGTGA. CDR3 sequence (DNA): TGTGCCAGCAGCTTAACCGGATTCACAGATACGCAGTATTTT. Amino acid sequence: CASSLTGFTDTQYF.

The chain combines TRBV6-1 with TRBJ2-2, with D possibly TRBD1 on 6 matching bases. The CDR3 runs 14 residues. Trimming cost V 5 bases and J 1 base, with 8 bases left between them. Germline lookup yields CDR1 MNHNS and CDR2 SASEGT. CDR3 sequence (DNA): TGTGCCAGCAGTAAGACAGGGAACACCGGGGAGCTGTTTTTT. The encoded protein is CASSKTGNTGELFF.

J is TRBJ1-2 and V is TRBV5-4, with D possibly TRBD1 on 5 matching bases. V lost 5 bases to trimming and J lost 0 bases, with 11 bases between them. Germline CDR1 SGHNT, CDR2 YYREEE (reference sequence). This CDR3 is built from 14 residues. The CDR3 region is CASRSWGTNYGYTF. CDR3 coding DNA: TGTGCCAGCAGGTCTTGGGGCACTAACTATGGCTACACCTTC.